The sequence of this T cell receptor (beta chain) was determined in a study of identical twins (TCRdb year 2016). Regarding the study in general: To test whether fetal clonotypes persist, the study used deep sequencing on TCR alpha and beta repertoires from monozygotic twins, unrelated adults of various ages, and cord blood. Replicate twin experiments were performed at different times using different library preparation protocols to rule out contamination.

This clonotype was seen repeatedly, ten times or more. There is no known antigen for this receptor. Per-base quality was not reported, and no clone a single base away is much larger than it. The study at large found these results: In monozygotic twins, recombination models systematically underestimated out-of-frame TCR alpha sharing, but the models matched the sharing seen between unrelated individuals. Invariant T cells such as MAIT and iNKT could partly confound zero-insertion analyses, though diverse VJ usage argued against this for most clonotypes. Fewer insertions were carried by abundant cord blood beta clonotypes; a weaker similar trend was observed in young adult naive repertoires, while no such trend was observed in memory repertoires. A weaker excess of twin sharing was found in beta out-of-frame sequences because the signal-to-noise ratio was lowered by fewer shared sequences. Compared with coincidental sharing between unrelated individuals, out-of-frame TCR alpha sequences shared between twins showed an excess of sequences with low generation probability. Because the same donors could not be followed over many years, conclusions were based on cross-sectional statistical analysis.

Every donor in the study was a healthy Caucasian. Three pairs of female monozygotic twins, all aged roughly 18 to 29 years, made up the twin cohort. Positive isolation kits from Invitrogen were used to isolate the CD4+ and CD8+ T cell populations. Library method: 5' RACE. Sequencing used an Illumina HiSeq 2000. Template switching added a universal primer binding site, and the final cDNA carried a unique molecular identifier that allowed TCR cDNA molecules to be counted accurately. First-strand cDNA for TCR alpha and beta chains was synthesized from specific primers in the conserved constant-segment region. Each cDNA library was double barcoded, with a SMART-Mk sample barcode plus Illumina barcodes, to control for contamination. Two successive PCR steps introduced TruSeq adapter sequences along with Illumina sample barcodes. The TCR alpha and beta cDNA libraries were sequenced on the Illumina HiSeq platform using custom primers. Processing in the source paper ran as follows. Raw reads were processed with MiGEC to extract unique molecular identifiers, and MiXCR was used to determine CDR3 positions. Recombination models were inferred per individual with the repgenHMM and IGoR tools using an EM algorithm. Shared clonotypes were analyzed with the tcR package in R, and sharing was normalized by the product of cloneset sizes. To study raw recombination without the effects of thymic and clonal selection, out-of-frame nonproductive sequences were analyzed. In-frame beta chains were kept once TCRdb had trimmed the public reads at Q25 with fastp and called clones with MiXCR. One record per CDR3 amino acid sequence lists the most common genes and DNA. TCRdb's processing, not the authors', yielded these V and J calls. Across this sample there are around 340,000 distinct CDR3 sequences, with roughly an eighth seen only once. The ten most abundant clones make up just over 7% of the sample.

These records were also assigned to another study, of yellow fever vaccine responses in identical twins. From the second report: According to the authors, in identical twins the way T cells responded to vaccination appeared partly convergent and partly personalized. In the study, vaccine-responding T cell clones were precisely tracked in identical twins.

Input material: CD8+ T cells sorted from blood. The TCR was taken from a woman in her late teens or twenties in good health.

The nucleotides are TGTGCCAGCAGTTCAAACTATGGCTACACCTTC. Its protein reads: CASSSNYGYTF. The chain was built from TRBV28 and TRBJ1-2; the D gene is unclear. From the cysteine up to the phenylalanine, the CDR3 has a length of 11 residues. Solely the CDR3 DNA is kept, with 33 bases framed from the first base. CDR1 and CDR2 were assigned from the germline V gene as MDHEN and SYDVKM. The junction shows trimming of 4 bases on V and 2 bases on J, plus 2 bases between the germline ends.